The count of the clone carrying this T cell receptor beta chain is one. The antigen remains unidentified. The length of the CDR3 is 14 residues. Germline V lookup: CDR1 MRHNA, CDR2 SNTAGT. The data are from a study of regulatory T cells in long-lasting Graves disease. Overall study context: Duration of antithyroid drug therapy among newly diagnosed Graves' patients was under 3 months. Findings and caveats of the study: A limited number of samples was an acknowledged limitation.

Time point here: newly diagnosed GD, antithyroid drugs for less than 3 months. Researchers made the TCR library from RNA that was extracted from PBMCs. EDTA tubes were used for drawing approximately 9 milliliters of peripheral blood. To make TCR beta libraries, researchers used iRepertoire HTBI primers and Arm-PCR of CDR3 regions. In the authors' workflow: The samples included approximately 60 TRBV and 15 or so TRBJ segments. TCRdb called the multiplex PCR reads again in MiXCR, with one record for every CDR3 protein. The V and J calls reflect TCRdb's pipeline rather than the authors' work. Of 200,000 to 300,000 distinct CDR3 sequences in the sample, over 20% were seen once.

The chain couples TRBV6-4 to TRBJ2-5; possibly TRBD1 for D (5 bases). The assigned J gene may be wrong: the sequence end matches TRBJ2-1 better. The origin of this receptor is a female donor with Graves disease. The sequenced sample was peripheral blood mononuclear cells (PBMCs), obtained at new diagnosis, from a patient treated with antithyroid drugs. CDR3 loop: CASSPSDNYNEQFF. The CDR3 DNA is TGTGCCAGCAGCCCCTCGGACAATTACAATGAGCAGTTCTTC.